Listed below are T cell receptor beta chains from one sample, sequenced in a study of T cell changes during pregnancy in multiple sclerosis. Profiled with immunoSEQ multiplex PCR; TCRdb holds only in-frame clones, not every one. The sample yields about 64,000 clones, around 90% seen once. The source material was peripheral blood, sampled in the second trimester of pregnancy. These receptors came from a female donor with multiple sclerosis, enrolled in a pregnancy study. Each CDR3 is given with its conserved first and last residue. The D gene is left open where the match is weak. Clone size is given for some rows only: seen once, a few or many times, or a class if the clone is expanded.

V: TRBV30; J: TRBJ1-5; D: .; size: .; CDR3: CAWSLRNSNQPQHF; DNA: TGTGCCTGGAGTCTGCGAAATAGCAATCAGCCCCAGCATTTT
V: TRBV30; J: TRBJ2-4; D: .; size: .; CDR3: CAWNVGAKNIQYF; DNA: TGTGCCTGGAATGTGGGCGCCAAAAACATTCAGTACTTC
V: TRBV6-1; J: TRBJ1-6; D: .; size: once; CDR3: CASWEKQIWDSPLHF; DNA: TGTGCCAGCTGGGAGAAACAAATTTGGGATTCACCCCTCCACTTT
V: TRBV19; J: TRBJ2-1; D: .; size: .; CDR3: CASSSEAGNSYNEQFF; DNA: TGTGCCAGTAGTTCGGAAGCGGGCAACTCCTACAATGAGCAGTTCTTC
V: TRBV28; J: TRBJ1-5; D: .; size: .; CDR3: CASSLSGHGNQPQHF; DNA: TGTGCCAGCAGTTTATCAGGTCATGGCAATCAGCCCCAGCATTTT
V: TRBV7-9; J: TRBJ1-4; D: .; size: .; CDR3: CASSLEVGLKEKLFF; DNA: TGTGCCAGCAGCTTGGAGGTGGGGTTAAAGGAAAAACTGTTTTTT
V: TRBV28; J: TRBJ2-7; D: .; size: .; CDR3: CASSLTQGQTEQYF; DNA: TGTGCCAGCAGTTTAACGCAGGGCCAGACCGAGCAGTACTTC
V: TRBV2; J: TRBJ2-2; D: .; size: .; CDR3: CASSENRVGGELFF; DNA: TGTGCCAGCAGCGAAAACAGGGTTGGCGGGGAGCTGTTTTTT
V: TRBV9; J: TRBJ1-3; D: .; size: .; CDR3: CASSYGGLSGNTIYF; DNA: TGTGCCAGCAGCTACGGGGGTCTCTCTGGAAACACCATATATTTT
V: TRBV7-9; J: TRBJ1-1; D: TRBD1; size: .; CDR3: CASSFGQGAQTEAFF; DNA: TGTGCCAGCAGCTTTGGACAGGGGGCGCAAACTGAAGCTTTCTTT
V: TRBV6-4; J: TRBJ2-2; D: .; size: .; CDR3: CASGIAHGTGELFF; DNA: TGTGCCAGCGGGATAGCGCATGGCACCGGGGAGCTGTTTTTT
V: TRBV4-1; J: TRBJ2-1; D: TRBD2; size: .; CDR3: CASSQDLGLGYNEQFF; DNA: TGCGCCAGCAGCCAAGATCTGGGACTAGGGTACAATGAGCAGTTCTTC
V: TRBV7-2; J: TRBJ2-1; D: TRBD2; size: .; CDR3: CASSFSGSSYNEQFF; DNA: TGTGCCAGCAGCTTCAGCGGGAGCTCCTACAATGAGCAGTTCTTC
V: TRBV19; J: TRBJ2-2; D: TRBD2; size: .; CDR3: CASRSSGSPGELFF; DNA: TGTGCCAGTAGGAGCAGCGGGAGTCCGGGGGAGCTGTTTTTT
V: TRBV27; J: TRBJ2-3; D: .; size: .; CDR3: CASSPGSGYTDTQYF; DNA: TGTGCCAGCAGTCCGGGGAGCGGGTACACAGATACGCAGTATTTT
V: TRBV7-9; J: TRBJ1-2; D: TRBD1; size: few; CDR3: CASSWTGSYYGYTF; DNA: TGTGCCAGCAGTTGGACAGGGTCGTACTATGGCTACACCTTC
V: TRBV19; J: TRBJ2-1; D: .; size: .; CDR3: CASSNELASSSYNEQFF; DNA: TGTGCCAGTAGTAATGAGCTAGCTTCGAGCTCCTACAATGAGCAGTTCTTC
V: TRBV2; J: TRBJ2-7; D: TRBD2; size: .; CDR3: CASIASGFEQYF; DNA: TGTGCCAGCATCGCTAGCGGATTCGAGCAGTACTTC
V: TRBV28; J: TRBJ2-7; D: .; size: .; CDR3: CASSPSREQYF; DNA: TGTGCCAGCAGTCCTAGTCGCGAGCAGTACTTC
V: TRBV10-2; J: TRBJ1-3; D: TRBD1; size: .; CDR3: CASRLTGSSGNTIYF; DNA: TGCGCCAGCCGGTTGACAGGGAGCTCTGGAAACACCATATATTTT
V: TRBV6-5; J: TRBJ2-1; D: .; size: .; CDR3: CASRSVGWREFF; DNA: TGTGCCAGCAGGTCCGTAGGTTGGAGGGAGTTCTTC
V: TRBV11-1; J: TRBJ1-2; D: .; size: .; CDR3: CASSFQGRDYGYTF; DNA: TGTGCCAGCAGCTTCCAGGGAAGGGACTATGGCTACACCTTC
V: TRBV5-6; J: TRBJ1-1; D: .; size: .; CDR3: CASTHPQIQAFF; DNA: TGTGCCAGCACCCACCCCCAGATTCAAGCTTTCTTT
V: TRBV6-1; J: TRBJ1-5; D: TRBD1; size: .; CDR3: CASSENRGRNQPQHF; DNA: TGTGCCAGCAGTGAAAACAGGGGGAGGAATCAGCCCCAGCATTTT
V: TRBV25-1; J: TRBJ2-4; D: TRBD2; size: .; CDR3: CASSDGTSGEAYIQYF; DNA: TGTGCCAGCAGTGACGGGACTAGCGGGGAAGCGTACATTCAGTACTTC
V: TRBV19; J: TRBJ1-1; D: TRBD1; size: .; CDR3: CASSIWQGAGNTEAFF; DNA: TGTGCCAGTAGTATTTGGCAGGGGGCGGGAAACACTGAAGCTTTCTTT
V: TRBV28; J: TRBJ2-2; D: TRBD1; size: few; CDR3: CASSLPGQGSGELFF; DNA: TGTGCCAGCAGTCTCCCAGGACAGGGCAGCGGGGAGCTGTTTTTT
V: TRBV10-2; J: TRBJ1-5; D: .; size: once; CDR3: CASSTTAGQPQHF; DNA: TGCGCCAGCAGTACCACGGCGGGTCAGCCCCAGCATTTT
V: TRBV14; J: TRBJ1-1; D: .; size: .; CDR3: CASSQDVTVLGAFF; DNA: TGTGCCAGCAGCCAAGATGTTACAGTCTTGGGAGCTTTCTTT
V: TRBV6-5; J: TRBJ1-2; D: .; size: .; CDR3: CASSRLIDVEGYTF; DNA: TGTGCCAGCAGTCGACTTATTGACGTAGAGGGCTACACCTTC
V: TRBV4-2; J: TRBJ2-7; D: TRBD2; size: .; CDR3: CASSQDGGGPSEQYF; DNA: TGTGCCAGCAGCCAAGACGGCGGGGGGCCATCCGAGCAGTACTTC
V: TRBV4-3; J: TRBJ2-2; D: TRBD2; size: .; CDR3: CASSQETSGSPPTNTGELFF; DNA: TGCGCCAGCAGCCAAGAAACTAGCGGGAGCCCACCTACGAACACCGGGGAGCTGTTTTTT
V: TRBV7-3; J: TRBJ2-1; D: .; size: many; CDR3: CASSELGGSYNEQFF; DNA: TGTGCCAGCAGCGAGCTAGGAGGCTCCTACAATGAGCAGTTCTTC
V: TRBV30; J: TRBJ1-4; D: .; size: .; CDR3: CAWEDKNNEKLFF; DNA: TGTGCCTGGGAGGACAAAAATAATGAAAAACTGTTTTTT
V: TRBV13; J: TRBJ2-3; D: TRBD2; size: .; CDR3: CASSLGPSLWRESTDTQYF; DNA: TGTGCCAGCAGCTTAGGCCCCTCACTATGGCGGGAGAGTACAGATACGCAGTATTTT
V: TRBV28; J: TRBJ1-1; D: .; size: .; CDR3: CASSTIGGNTEAFF; DNA: TGTGCCAGCAGTACAATCGGGGGGAACACTGAAGCTTTCTTT
V: TRBV5-1; J: TRBJ2-7; D: TRBD1; size: .; CDR3: CASSSLGTGGEPQYF; DNA: TGCGCCAGCAGCTCTCTAGGGACAGGGGGCGAGCCGCAGTACTTC
V: TRBV5-1; J: TRBJ1-5; D: TRBD1; size: .; CDR3: CASSVTGFGQPQHF; DNA: TGCGCCAGCAGCGTGACAGGGTTTGGTCAGCCCCAGCATTTT
V: TRBV6-6; J: TRBJ2-7; D: TRBD1; size: .; CDR3: CASSYSLGQGAYEQYF; DNA: TGTGCCAGCAGTTACTCGCTGGGACAGGGGGCCTACGAGCAGTACTTC
V: TRBV28; J: TRBJ2-7; D: TRBD2; size: .; CDR3: CASSSTGLAWYEQYF; DNA: TGTGCCAGCAGTTCTACAGGACTAGCGTGGTACGAGCAGTACTTC
V: TRBV6-5; J: TRBJ2-5; D: TRBD2; size: .; CDR3: CASNSGREGRETQYF; DNA: TGTGCCAGCAACTCAGGGCGGGAGGGCCGGGAGACCCAGTACTTC
V: TRBV2; J: TRBJ2-1; D: .; size: once; CDR3: CASSVEGGGVDEQFF; DNA: TGTGCCAGCAGTGTCGAGGGGGGAGGGGTGGATGAGCAGTTCTTC
V: TRBV7-2; J: TRBJ2-7; D: .; size: .; CDR3: CASSSPGYGSEQYF; DNA: TGTGCCAGCAGCTCCCCGGGGTATGGGAGCGAGCAGTACTTC
V: TRBV18; J: TRBJ2-4; D: .; size: .; CDR3: CASSLAGDGNIQYF; DNA: TGTGCCAGCTCACTGGCAGGCGATGGAAACATTCAGTACTTC
V: TRBV4-1; J: TRBJ2-4; D: TRBD2; size: .; CDR3: CASSQIGTSGSLVKNIQYF; DNA: TGCGCCAGCAGCCAAATAGGGACTAGCGGGAGTCTGGTCAAAAACATTCAGTACTTC
V: TRBV5-8; J: TRBJ2-1; D: TRBD2; size: .; CDR3: CASNEFSGRTNEQFF; DNA: TGTGCCAGCAACGAATTTAGCGGGAGAACCAATGAGCAGTTCTTC
V: TRBV4-1; J: TRBJ2-7; D: TRBD1; size: .; CDR3: CASSQSSGQGYEQYF; DNA: TGCGCCAGCAGCCAGTCCTCGGGACAGGGCTACGAGCAGTACTTC
V: TRBV4-3; J: TRBJ2-7; D: .; size: few; CDR3: CASSQDRTAVPEQYF; DNA: TGCGCCAGCAGCCAAGACAGGACAGCCGTCCCCGAGCAGTACTTC
V: TRBV30; J: TRBJ1-6; D: .; size: once; CDR3: CAWREGFSYNSPLHF; DNA: TGTGCCTGGCGGGAGGGCTTCTCCTATAATTCACCCCTCCACTTT
V: TRBV6-5; J: TRBJ1-1; D: .; size: few; CDR3: CASSKGAEAFF; DNA: TGTGCCAGCAGCAAGGGGGCTGAAGCTTTCTTT
V: TRBV10-3; J: TRBJ1-1; D: .; size: few; CDR3: CAIRAQGGGTEAFF; DNA: TGTGCCATCAGAGCGCAGGGAGGGGGCACTGAAGCTTTCTTT
V: TRBV6-5; J: TRBJ2-5; D: .; size: .; CDR3: CASSRGKGPETQYF; DNA: TGTGCCAGCAGTCGAGGGAAAGGGCCGGAGACCCAGTACTTC